Listed below are T cell receptor beta chains from one sample, sequenced in a study of cytomegalovirus exposure and HLA in healthy donors. Some clones are missing from TCRdb's copy, which holds only in-frame ones; the method was immunoSEQ multiplex PCR. The sample shows around 93,000 clones, more than 55% of them seen only once. The sequenced material came from PBMCs. The receptors come from a boy aged 5-17 years in good health and CMV-seropositive. Both conserved end residues are trimmed from each CDR3.

V gene	J gene	CDR3 protein
TRBV6-6	TRBJ2-7	ATRRRDYEQY
TRBV7-8	TRBJ2-3	ASSLFLGEGTDTQY
TRBV2	TRBJ2-3	ASSIIASTDTQY
TRBV5-8	TRBJ2-5	ASSRGLAGGEETQY
TRBV4-1	TRBJ2-2	ASSSFGGGPSNTGELF
TRBV5-8	TRBJ2-7	ASSPAGYEQY
TRBV19	TRBJ2-7	ASRGGGTYEQY
TRBV13	TRBJ2-2	ASSLALTGSTGELF
TRBV30	TRBJ2-7	AWSRLAGGPAGEQY
TRBV11-2	TRBJ1-2	ASSTTLLYGYT
TRBV6-1	TRBJ2-5	ASSDLGQGTETQY
TRBV18	TRBJ2-6	ASSQKPGQGGAGANVLT
TRBV30	TRBJ2-7	AWSPRSGRRDEQY
TRBV4-3	TRBJ1-2	ASSQGFGSGNGYT
TRBV7-2	TRBJ1-1	ASSSRTGMNTEAF
TRBV7-9	TRBJ1-3	ASSLDPGAGNTIY
TRBV5-6	TRBJ2-6	ASSRIGTAVTGANVLT
TRBV7-6	TRBJ2-1	ASSLVLSEQF
TRBV15	TRBJ2-7	ATSREEGIDEQY
TRBV6-6	TRBJ2-7	ASSALRGSEQY
TRBV25-1	TRBJ2-1	ASSARTDQPYNEQF
TRBV6-5	TRBJ1-3	ASSYDRKGNTIY
TRBV7-9	TRBJ2-1	ASSPRVGRGYNEQF
TRBV9	TRBJ2-5	ASSVGKGLAEQETQY
TRBV7-8	TRBJ2-2	ASSLASLGTGELF
TRBV5-1	TRBJ2-3	ASMGSGDTTDTQY
TRBV6-5	TRBJ1-2	ASRGSAHYGYT
TRBV5-6	TRBJ1-1	ASTAGPKLNTEAF
TRBV7-9	TRBJ1-2	ASSLAIPGAGYT
TRBV7-9	TRBJ2-7	ASSFKGGAWDEQY
TRBV5-4	TRBJ2-4	ASSSGRSGAKNIQY
TRBV21-1	TRBJ2-1	ASSKAGWNEQF
TRBV5-1	TRBJ2-5	ASSLSGTGSYGQY
TRBV5-1	TRBJ1-4	ASSLGRGGKNNEKLF
TRBV5-4	TRBJ2-7	ASSSGTGGDEQY
TRBV5-1	TRBJ1-4	ASSFTGPGVNEKLF
TRBV5-4	TRBJ2-3	ASTAGVTDTQY
TRBV6-5	TRBJ1-5	ASSSLAGQKNQPQN
TRBV27	TRBJ1-2	ASSLYRERHYGYT
TRBV6-1	TRBJ2-7	ASPGGGSYEQY
TRBV19	TRBJ1-2	ASSMGPGQSMGYT